This T cell receptor (beta chain) derives from a study of multiple sclerosis patients with progressive multifocal leukoencephalopathy. The time point was: time of PML onset. T3 refers to blood collected at the onset of PML. Study outcomes and limitations: It is unclear whether the findings reflect JC virus infection or general immunocompromise. Most PML patients had lower entropy, suggesting less diverse TRB repertoires.

This clone was found once. The antigen remains unidentified. The survey-level immunoSEQ assay was used. This table comes from immunoSEQ multiplex PCR, and its TCRdb copy is limited to in-frame clones, with some not included. Among 25,000 to 35,000 clones listed, approximately 85% were seen once. V lost 5 bases to trimming and J lost 10 bases, with 18 bases between them. CDR1 and CDR2 from the germline V gene are LGHNA and YSLEER. The CDR3 totals 14 residues. The receptor was isolated from a woman aged 25-40 years with progressive multifocal leukoencephalopathy. The material sequenced was PBMCs, taken from a patient treated with natalizumab. The chain recombines TRBV4-3 with TRBJ2-1; possible D gene TRBD2, 5 bases. The CDR3 DNA is TGCGCCAGCAGCTTACTAGGCTTCGGAAAAGAGCAGTTCTTC. Translated: CASSLLGFGKEQFF.